Each of the 26 T cell receptor beta chains below was sequenced from the same sample in a study of technical replicates of blood from a few donors. Clones were sequenced by immunoSEQ multiplex PCR, and TCRdb holds only the in-frame ones, with some missing. Of 80,000 or so clones listed, over 95% are singletons. Sequencing was performed on T cells isolated from PBMCs. Receptors originate from a human donor in good health.

The J gene is TRBJ1-5, the V gene TRBV28, with D tentatively TRBD1 (6 bases). The CDR3 is made up of 14 amino acids. The germline V and J ends were trimmed by 2 bases and 7 bases, with 12 bases remaining between them. In germline, CDR1 is MDHEN, CDR2 SYDVKM. For the CDR3, the DNA is TGTGCCAGCAGTTTACCTCAGGGGATGCAGCCCCAGCATTTT. This encodes CASSLPQGMQPQHF.

This rearrangement joins TRBV28 to TRBJ1-5; tentatively, D is TRBD1 (5 bases). The CDR3 length is 15 residues. V lost 3 bases and J 7 bases, leaving 16 bases between the germline ends. Germline CDR1 and CDR2: MDHEN and SYDVKM. CDR3 in amino acids: CASSFQGLAGQPQHF. The CDR3 coding sequence is TGTGCCAGCAGTTTTCAGGGTTTAGCGGGCCAGCCCCAGCATTTT.

A single count supports this clone. V and J are TRBV12-5 and TRBJ1-2; 7 positions agree with TRBD1. CDR1 is LGHNT, CDR2 FRNRAP, per germline. This CDR3 region has 17 residues. The ends lost 0 bases at V and 0 bases at J; junction bases unmatched: 7. The CDR3 is CASGLVRGTDANYGYTF. The CDR3 DNA reads as TGTGCTAGTGGTTTGGTACGCGGGACAGACGCTAACTATGGCTACACCTTC.

The chain joins TRBV30 to TRBJ1-1, with D perhaps matching TRBD1 (6 bases). With 3 bases removed from V and 5 bases from J, the gap between germline ends came to 16 bases. Germline CDR1 and CDR2: GTSNPN and SVGIG (reference sequence). The CDR3 totals 14 residues. In nucleotides, the CDR3 is TGTGCCTGGAGCTTCAGGGGTTTGTGGACTGAAGCTTTCTTT. It codes for CAWSFRGLWTEAFF.

This chain links TRBV5-4 with TRBJ2-7; 16 positions agree with TRBD2. CDR1 and CDR2 from the germline V gene are SGHNT and YYREEE (reference sequence). This CDR3 has 17 amino acids. V lost 4 bases to trimming and J lost 5 bases; unmatched junction nucleotides: 9. CDR3 DNA: TGTGCCAGCAGCCCGCAGGGACTAGCGGGAGGGCCCCACGAGCAGTACTTC. Its protein product is CASSPQGLAGGPHEQYF.

The CDR3 sequence is CASSQDSPFMNTEAFF. For the CDR3, the DNA is TGTGCCAGCTCACAGGACAGCCCCTTCATGAACACTGAAGCTTTCTTT. The V call is TRBV18, the J call TRBJ1-1; TRBD1 is a possible D gene (6 bases). The CDR3 runs 16 residues. Per germline, CDR1 KGHSH and CDR2 LQKENI. Trimming took off 4 bases at V and 0 bases at J, with 15 bases between the two ends. Full variable domain (rest looked up from reference TRBV18 and TRBJ1-1): NAGVMQNPRHLVRRRGQEARLRCSPMKGHSHVYWYRQLPEEGLKFMVYLQKENIIDESGMPKERFSAEFPKEGPSILRIQQVVRGDSAAYFCASSQDSPFMNTEAFFGQGTRLTVV.

The CDR3 region has the DNA TGCGCCAGCAGTGACAAGGGGTCCTGCAAAGAGACCCAGTACTTC. Translated: CASSDKGSCKETQYF. This rearrangement joins TRBV10-1 to TRBJ2-5; perhaps TRBD1 as D (5 bases). The CDR3 sequence is 15 residues long. The V gene lost 3 bases and the J gene lost 3 bases, with 14 bases spanning the gap. Germline V gene sequence: CDR1 WNHNN, CDR2 SYGVQD (reference sequence).

The V call is TRBV2, the J call TRBJ2-1, with 7 bases matching TRBD2. After removal of 4 bases from V and 1 base from J, the junction contained 4 bases not matched to a gene. The CDR3 consists of 15 residues. Germline V gene data show CDR1 as SNHLY and CDR2 as FYNNEI. CDR3 region: CASSAILASYNEQFF. The CDR3 bases are TGTGCCAGCAGTGCCATACTAGCGTCCTACAATGAGCAGTTCTTC. Looking up the rest from reference TRBV2 and TRBJ2-1 gives the full variable domain: EPEVTQTPSHQVTQMGQEVILRCVPISNHLYFYWYRQILGQKVEFLVSFYNNEISEKSEIFDDQFSVERPDGSNFTLKIRSTKLEDSAMYFCASSAILASYNEQFFGPGTRLTVL.

This clone was observed once. The chain joins TRBV10-3 to TRBJ1-2, with 7 bases matching TRBD1. Germline CDR1 reads ENHRY; CDR2 reads SYGVKD. V gave up 3 bases and J gave up 7 bases; unmatched junction bases: 5. The CDR3 covers 13 residues. Here the CDR3 DNA reads TGTGCCATCAGTGAACAGGGGACCGGTGGCTACACCTTC. Residues: CAISEQGTGGYTF.

The genes are TRBV18 and TRBJ1-1; D possibly corresponds to TRBD1 (6 bases). The germline V gene has CDR1 KGHSH and CDR2 LQKENI. V was trimmed by 6 bases and J by 5 bases, leaving 16 bases between them. The CDR3 has 14 amino acids. CDR3 loop: CASSAGAQKTEAFF. The CDR3 region has the DNA TGTGCCAGCTCCGCGGGGGCGCAAAAGACTGAAGCTTTCTTT.

V is TRBV28 and J is TRBJ2-5, with 16 bases matching TRBD2. This CDR3 contains 18 residues. J gave up 1 base and V 10 bases, and 12 bases lay outside the gene matches. Germline CDR1 reads MDHEN; CDR2 reads SYDVKM. This CDR3 reads CATHPGLAGGLGQETQYF. The CDR3, as DNA: TGTGCCACCCATCCGGGACTAGCGGGAGGGTTGGGCCAAGAGACCCAGTACTTC.

This chain links TRBV19 with TRBJ2-7; 13 bases are a match to TRBD2. This CDR3 region has 17 residues. Germline CDR1 is LNHDA and CDR2 is SQIVND (reference sequence). V shed 3 bases and J 1 base; nucleotides not matched to a gene: 6. This CDR3 is CASSIRTSGRGSYEQYF. The CDR3 DNA follows: TGTGCCAGTAGTATCCGGACTAGCGGGAGAGGATCCTACGAGCAGTACTTC.

The rearrangement links TRBV5-4 to TRBJ1-2, with 7 positions matching TRBD1. Germline V gene lookup returns CDR1 SGHNT and CDR2 YYREEE (reference sequence). Trimming cost V 3 bases and J 6 bases; bases outside gene matches: 14. There are 16 residues in the CDR3. The CDR3 DNA follows: TGTGCCAGCAGCTCAAGATCATGGACAGGACGGGATGGCTACACCTTC. This sequence encodes CASSSRSWTGRDGYTF.

This sequence joins TRBV7-3 and TRBJ2-7; TRBD2 matches 10 bases. This CDR3 comprises 16 residues. Germline V lookup: CDR1 SGHTA, CDR2 FQGTGA. Trimming removed 6 bases from V and 3 bases from J; junction bases left unmatched: 11. For the CDR3, the DNA is TGTGCCAGCAGTCCTCTGGGACTAGCGCCACACTACGAGCAGTACTTC. As protein: CASSPLGLAPHYEQYF.

The rearrangement uses TRBV6-6 and TRBJ1-2; D perhaps matches TRBD1 (6 bases). Germline CDR1 and CDR2: MNHNY and SVGAGI (reference sequence). This CDR3 region has 12 residues. Trimming left V 5 bases short and J 8 bases short, with 12 bases between. The CDR3 DNA reads as TGTGCCAGCAGTGATTTCGACAGGGGCTACACCTTC. Encoded protein: CASSDFDRGYTF.

The chain links TRBV28 to TRBJ2-5; no definite D call. V was shortened by 4 bases and J by 5 bases, with 5 bases between the two germline ends. The germline CDR1 and CDR2 sequences are MDHEN and SYDVKM. The CDR3 covers 11 residues. The CDR3 spells CASSSGETQYF. Written as DNA, the CDR3 is TGTGCCAGCAGTTCCGGGGAGACCCAGTACTTC.

V and J are TRBV11-2 and TRBJ2-5; 11 positions match TRBD2. Losses at the gene ends were 1 base for V and 2 bases for J; bases not matched to a gene: 0. CDR3 length: 15 residues. CDR1 is SGHAT and CDR2 is FQNNGV in the germline V gene. CDR3 DNA sequence: TGTGCCAGCAGCTTAGTAGCGGGAGGGCAAGAGACCCAGTACTTC. This translates into CASSLVAGGQETQYF.

CDR3 sequence (DNA): TGTGCCAGCAGCCCCGGGAGCACAGATACGCAGTATTTT. Protein sequence: CASSPGSTDTQYF. This chain uses TRBV9 with TRBJ2-3, with D uncertain. The CDR3 covers 13 residues. CDR1 SGDLS and CDR2 YYNGEE come from the germline V gene. V was shortened by 4 bases and J by 0 bases, with 6 bases between the two germline ends. Supplemented by reference TRBV9 and TRBJ2-3, the full variable domain reads DSGVTQTPKHLITATGQRVTLRCSPRSGDLSVYWYQQSLDQGLQFLIQYYNGEERAKGNILERFSAQQFPDLHSELNLSSLELGDSALYFCASSPGSTDTQYFGPGTRLTVL.

The rearrangement links TRBV6-5 to TRBJ2-7; D not certain. Germline loops: CDR1 MNHEY, CDR2 SVGAGI. The CDR3 contains 11 residues. Trimming took off 4 bases at V and 7 bases at J, with 8 bases between the two ends. CDR3 residues: CASSSPLEQYF. Here the CDR3 DNA reads TGTGCCAGCAGTTCCCCCCTGGAGCAGTACTTC.

DNA for the CDR3: TGCGCCAGCAGCCAAGTCTCTAGCGGGAGATGGGGCGAGCAGTACTTC. It translates to CASSQVSSGRWGEQYF. The chain uses TRBV4-1 and TRBJ2-7, with 10 bases matching TRBD2. The CDR3 contains 16 residues. With 1 base clipped from V and 6 bases from J, the junction kept 9 bases outside the gene matches. Per germline, CDR1 MGHRA and CDR2 YSYEKL.

J is TRBJ2-2 and V is TRBV7-9, with D perhaps matching TRBD2 (6 bases). Per germline, CDR1 SEHNR and CDR2 FQNEAQ (reference sequence). The CDR3 is 15 residues long. V was cut by 2 bases and J by 6 bases, with 13 bases left in between. As DNA, the CDR3 is TGTGCCAGCAGCTTACTAACGGGACTGGCCGGGGAGCTGTTTTTT. It encodes CASSLLTGLAGELFF.

V is TRBV6-4 and J is TRBJ2-1, with D unclear. Per germline, CDR1 MRHNA and CDR2 SNTAGT. V lost 7 bases to trimming and J lost 0 bases, with 16 bases between them. The CDR3 has 16 residues. The DNA for the CDR3 is TGTGCCAGCATCGGGTTCGAGGTAAGCTCCTACAATGAGCAGTTCTTC. Translated: CASIGFEVSSYNEQFF.

V is TRBV27 and J is TRBJ1-5, with a possible D match to TRBD1 (6 bases). The V gene lost 6 bases and the J gene lost 1 base, with 10 bases spanning the gap. This CDR3 has 14 amino acids. Germline V lookup: CDR1 MNHEY, CDR2 SMNVEV (reference sequence). In DNA, the CDR3 is TGTGCCAGCAGGGGGGGGGCGAGCAATCAGCCCCAGCATTTT. This gives the protein CASRGGASNQPQHF.

The rearrangement joins TRBV2 to TRBJ1-2, with a tentative D call TRBD1 (6 bases). CDR3 length: 12 amino acids. Between the trimmed V and J ends, which lost 5 bases and 5 bases, there was a span of 9 bases. Germline V CDR1 and CDR2: SNHLY, FYNNEI. CDR3 DNA: TGTGCCAGCAGTTCAGGGACATATGGCTACACCTTC. Protein: CASSSGTYGYTF. Drawing the rest from reference TRBV2 and TRBJ1-2, the complete variable domain is EPEVTQTPSHQVTQMGQEVILRCVPISNHLYFYWYRQILGQKVEFLVSFYNNEISEKSEIFDDQFSVERPDGSNFTLKIRSTKLEDSAMYFCASSSGTYGYTFGSGTRLTVV.

The chain uses TRBV5-1 and TRBJ1-4; possibly TRBD1 for D (5 bases). CDR3 length: 15 amino acids. From germline, CDR1 is SGHRS and CDR2 YFSETQ. The V end lost 4 bases, the J end lost 3 bases, and 13 bases lay between the germline ends. The CDR3 DNA sequence: TGCGCCAGCAGCACCGCAGGGATGCCTAATGAAAAACTGTTTTTT. Protein sequence: CASSTAGMPNEKLFF.

The chain uses TRBV6-5 and TRBJ1-2; TRBD1 might be the D (5 bases). Trimming left V 5 bases short and J 5 bases short, with 15 bases between. CDR1 is MNHEY and CDR2 is SVGAGI in the germline V gene. The CDR3 totals 14 residues. The CDR3 nucleotides read TGTGCCAGCAGTCCAACCCAGGGTGGATATGGCTACACCTTC. As protein: CASSPTQGGYGYTF.